This T cell receptor (beta chain) derives from a study of blood T cell repertoires in COVID-19. The overall study: T cells, B-cell-depleted T cells, or PBMCs provided the cDNA or gDNA that served as material.

This CDR3 comprises 17 residues. Trimming took 8 bases from V and 0 from J; bases not matched to a gene: 10. Germline V CDR1 and CDR2: MDHEN, SYDVKM. Categorization into cohorts depended on clinical history that participants reported. Original analysis: Reference gene primer amplification in the assay estimated nucleated cell counts. Clones were read by immunoSEQ multiplex PCR, and TCRdb kept only the in-frame ones, dropping some. For V, J and clone size, that table is used; D and trimming come from the DNA. The sample yields about 300,000 clones, approximately 88% seen once. Sequencing was performed on PBMCs or T cells enriched from blood (not recorded which). V usage is TRBV28 and J usage is TRBJ1-5, with 10 nucleotides matching TRBD1. The origin of this receptor is a man in his fifties or sixties who had recovered from COVID-19. This chain's CDR3 is CASGRTGGDHSNQPQHF. For the CDR3, the DNA is TGTGCCAGCGGCAGGACAGGGGGGGACCATAGCAATCAGCCCCAGCATTTT.